The next 8 T cell receptor beta chains were all read from a single sample in a study of lymphopenia after photon versus proton radiotherapy. Sequenced by immunoSEQ multiplex PCR; TCRdb stores in-frame clones only, minus some. Here the sample spans more than 80,000 clones, about 83% being singletons. Sequenced here: peripheral blood, sampled from a patient treated with proton-based radiotherapy. These TCRs come from a man aged 60-69 years with pancreatic cancer.

The genes are TRBV7-9 and TRBJ2-5, with D maybe TRBD1 (5 bases). Germline CDR1 reads SEHNR; CDR2 reads FQNEAQ (reference sequence). V lost 1 base, J lost 0 bases, and 6 bases lay in between. This CDR3 contains 14 residues. The CDR3 sequence is CASSLGQYQETQYF. CDR3 nucleotide sequence: TGTGCCAGCAGCTTAGGACAGTACCAAGAGACCCAGTACTTC.

This clone has a single count. The CDR3 DNA sequence: TGTGCCAGCAGCTTAGAAGAGGCCCGCCGGGAGCAGTTCTTC. Translated: CASSLEEARREQFF. V and J are TRBV7-8 and TRBJ2-1, with unresolved D. The CDR3 totals 14 residues. Trimming cost V 1 base and J 10 bases, with 14 bases left between them. The germline V gene has CDR1 SGHVS and CDR2 FQNEAQ.

The chain combines TRBV2 with TRBJ2-7; no definite D call. The CDR3 covers 12 residues. Trimming removed 3 bases at V and 0 bases at J, with 3 bases between. The V gene's germline CDR1 is SNHLY and CDR2 FYNNEI. The chain's CDR3 is CASSDVSYEQYF. The CDR3 DNA reads TGTGCCAGCAGTGACGTCTCCTACGAGCAGTACTTC.

The chain links TRBV28 to TRBJ2-2, with D perhaps being TRBD1 or TRBD2 (6 bases each). The CDR3 runs to 16 residues. The V gene lost 2 bases and the J gene lost 3 bases, with 13 bases spanning the gap. Germline CDR1 reads MDHEN; CDR2 reads SYDVKM. DNA for the CDR3: TGTGCCAGCAGTTTAGGCTTTGGGGGGCACACCGGGGAGCTGTTTTTT. Its protein product is CASSLGFGGHTGELFF.

This chain joins TRBV5-1 and TRBJ2-7; a possible D gene is TRBD1 (6 bases). The CDR3 has 15 amino acids. Germline loops: CDR1 SGHRS, CDR2 YFSETQ. The V end lost 4 bases, the J end lost 6 bases, and 20 bases lay between the germline ends. The CDR3 loop reads CASSPRTASAIEQYF. CDR3 nucleotide sequence: TGCGCCAGCAGCCCGAGGACAGCTTCAGCGATCGAGCAGTACTTC. Looking up the rest from reference TRBV5-1 and TRBJ2-7 gives the full variable domain: KAGVTQTPRYLIKTRGQQVTLSCSPISGHRSVSWYQQTPGQGLQFLFEYFSETQRNKGNFPGRFSGRQFSNSRSEMNVSTLELGDSALYLCASSPRTASAIEQYFGPGTRLTVT.

V and J are TRBV11-2 and TRBJ2-7; D call uncertain. The CDR3 runs to 11 residues. V shed 1 base and J shed 5 bases, with 3 bases lying between them. Germline V lookup: CDR1 SGHAT, CDR2 FQNNGV. CDR3 protein: CASSLVNEQYF. In DNA form, the CDR3 reads TGTGCCAGCAGCTTAGTGAACGAGCAGTACTTC.

The V call is TRBV5-1, the J call TRBJ2-4, with 12 positions matching TRBD2. Losses at the gene ends were 4 bases for V and 7 bases for J; bases not matched to a gene: 6. The CDR3 spans 15 residues. Germline values: CDR1 SGHRS, CDR2 YFSETQ. The CDR3 DNA sequence: TGCGCCAGCAGCCCTGGACTAGCGGGACAGAACATTCAGTACTTC. This sequence encodes CASSPGLAGQNIQYF.

This clone was found once. This chain joins TRBV27 and TRBJ2-7; no reliable D call. CDR1 is MNHEY and CDR2 is SMNVEV in the germline V gene (reference sequence). This CDR3 region has 14 residues. V lost 5 bases to trimming and J lost 0 bases, with 11 bases between them. The CDR3 sequence is CASSPIGNSYEQYF. Written as DNA, the CDR3 is TGTGCCAGCAGTCCAATCGGCAACTCCTACGAGCAGTACTTC.